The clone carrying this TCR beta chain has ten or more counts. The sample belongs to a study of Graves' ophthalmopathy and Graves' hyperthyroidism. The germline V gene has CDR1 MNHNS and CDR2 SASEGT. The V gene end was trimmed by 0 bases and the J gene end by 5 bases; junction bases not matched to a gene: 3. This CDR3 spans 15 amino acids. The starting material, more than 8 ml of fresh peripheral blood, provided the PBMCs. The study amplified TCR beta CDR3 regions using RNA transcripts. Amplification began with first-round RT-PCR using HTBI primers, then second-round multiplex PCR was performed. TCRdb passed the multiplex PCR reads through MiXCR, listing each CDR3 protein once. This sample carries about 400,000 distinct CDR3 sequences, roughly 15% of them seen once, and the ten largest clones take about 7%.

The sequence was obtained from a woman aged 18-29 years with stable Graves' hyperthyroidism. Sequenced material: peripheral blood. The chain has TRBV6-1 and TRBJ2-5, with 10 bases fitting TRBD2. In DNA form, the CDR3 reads TGTGCCAGCAGTGAAGCTACAGCGGGAGGGGAGACCCAGTACTTC. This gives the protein CASSEATAGGETQYF.